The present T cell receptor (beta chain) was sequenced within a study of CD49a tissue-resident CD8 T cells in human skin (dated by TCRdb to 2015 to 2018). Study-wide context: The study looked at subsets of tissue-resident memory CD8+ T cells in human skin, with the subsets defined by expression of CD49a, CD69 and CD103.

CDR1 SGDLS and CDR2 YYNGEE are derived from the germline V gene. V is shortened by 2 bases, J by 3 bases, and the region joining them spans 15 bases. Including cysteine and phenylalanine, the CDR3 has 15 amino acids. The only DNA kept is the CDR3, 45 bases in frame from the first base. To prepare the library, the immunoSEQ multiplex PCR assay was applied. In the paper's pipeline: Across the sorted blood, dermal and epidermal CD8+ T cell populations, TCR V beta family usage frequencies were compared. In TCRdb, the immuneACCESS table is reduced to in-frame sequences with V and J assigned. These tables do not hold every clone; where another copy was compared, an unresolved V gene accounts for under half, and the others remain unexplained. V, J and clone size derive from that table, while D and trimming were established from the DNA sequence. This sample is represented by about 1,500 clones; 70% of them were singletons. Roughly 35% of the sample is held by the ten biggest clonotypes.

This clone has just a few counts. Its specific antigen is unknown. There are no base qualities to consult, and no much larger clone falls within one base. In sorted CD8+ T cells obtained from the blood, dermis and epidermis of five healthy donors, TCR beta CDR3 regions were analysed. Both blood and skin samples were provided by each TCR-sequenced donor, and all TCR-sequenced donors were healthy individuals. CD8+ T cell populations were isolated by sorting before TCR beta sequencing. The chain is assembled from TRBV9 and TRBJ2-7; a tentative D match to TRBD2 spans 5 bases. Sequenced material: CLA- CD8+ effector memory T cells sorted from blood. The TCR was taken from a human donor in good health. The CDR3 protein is CASSVEETANYEQYF. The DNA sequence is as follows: TGTGCCAGCAGCGTGGAGGAGACGGCAAACTACGAGCAGTACTTC.